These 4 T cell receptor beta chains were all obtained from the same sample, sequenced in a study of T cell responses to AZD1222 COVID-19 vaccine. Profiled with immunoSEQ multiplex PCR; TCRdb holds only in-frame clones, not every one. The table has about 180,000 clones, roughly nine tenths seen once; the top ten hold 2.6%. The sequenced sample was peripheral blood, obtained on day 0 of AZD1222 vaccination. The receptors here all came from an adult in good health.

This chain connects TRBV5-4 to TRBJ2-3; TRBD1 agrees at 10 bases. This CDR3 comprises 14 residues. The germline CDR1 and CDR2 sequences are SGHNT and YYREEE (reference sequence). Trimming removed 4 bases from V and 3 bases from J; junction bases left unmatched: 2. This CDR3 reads CASSPDRGTDTQYF. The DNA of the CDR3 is TGTGCCAGCAGCCCGGACAGGGGGACAGATACGCAGTATTTT.

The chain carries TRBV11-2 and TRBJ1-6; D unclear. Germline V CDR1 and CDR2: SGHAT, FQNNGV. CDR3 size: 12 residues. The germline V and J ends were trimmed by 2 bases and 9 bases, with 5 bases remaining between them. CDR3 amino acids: CASSLIPSPLHF. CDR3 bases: TGTGCCAGCAGCTTAATTCCTTCACCCCTCCACTTT.

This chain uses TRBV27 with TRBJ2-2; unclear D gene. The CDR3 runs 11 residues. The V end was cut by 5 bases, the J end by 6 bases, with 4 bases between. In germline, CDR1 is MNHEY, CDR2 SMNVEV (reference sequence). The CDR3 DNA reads TGTGCCAGCAGTGTCTCCGGGGAGCTGTTTTTT. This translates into CASSVSGELFF.

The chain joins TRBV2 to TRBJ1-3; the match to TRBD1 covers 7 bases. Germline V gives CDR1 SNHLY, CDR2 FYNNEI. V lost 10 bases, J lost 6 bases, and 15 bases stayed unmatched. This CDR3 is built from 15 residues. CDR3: CAILDGGGLVNTIYF. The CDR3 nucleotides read TGTGCCATCCTCGACGGAGGGGGCCTTGTAAACACCATATATTTT.